The sequence of this TCR beta chain was determined in a study of early T cells in non-severe SARS-CoV-2 infection. Study-wide results and limits: Matches to VDJdb favored anti-spike CD8 responses and missed private and CD4 specificities.

Germline V gene lookup returns CDR1 SQVTM and CDR2 ANQGSEA. This CDR3 is built from 14 residues. The ends lost 3 bases at V and 7 bases at J; junction bases unmatched: 6. Each single cDNA molecule received a unique molecular identifier. One entry per CDR3 protein results from TCRdb running MiXCR on the 5' RACE reads. The table lists under 65,000 distinct CDR3 sequences, over 10% of them singletons. Concerning this clonotype itself: Its antigen is unidentified.

Material for sequencing was whole blood. The clonotype was recovered from an adult who was a healthcare worker with PCR-confirmed SARS-CoV-2 infection or an uninfected control (not recorded which). This rearrangement joins TRBV29-1 to TRBJ2-1; TRBD1 agrees at 10 bases. For the CDR3, the DNA is TGCAGCGTTGACCCCGGGACAGGGGTGAATGAGCAGTTCTTC. Encoded protein: CSVDPGTGVNEQFF.